This T cell receptor (beta chain) stems from a study of T cells in localized non-small cell lung cancer. Germline V CDR1 and CDR2: ENHRY, SYGVKD. With V trimmed by 6 bases and J by 0 bases, 2 bases remained unmatched. The CDR3 has 15 residues. Data came from immunoSEQ multiplex PCR; TCRdb stores just in-frame clones and leaves some out. Seen here are approximately 72,000 clones, about 83% observed once, and the top ten hold about 13%. This chain connects TRBV10-3 to TRBJ1-1; 12 positions agree with TRBD1. Sequenced material: peripheral blood, taken before any cancer treatment. The sequence derives from a female donor older than 55 with stage I lung adenocarcinoma. CDR3 amino acids: CAIRGTGGLNTEAFF. CDR3 bases: TGTGCCATCAGGGGGACAGGGGGCCTGAACACTGAAGCTTTCTTT.